This T cell receptor (beta chain) stems from a study of OX40 agonist ivuxolimab in advanced cancers. Whole-study results and caveats: Those patients achieving a partial response at 0.1-3.0 mg/kg showed among the lowest clonal expansion.

Sequencing used immunoSEQ multiplex PCR; TCRdb keeps in-frame clones, though not all of them. This sample has tens of thousands of clones, with around nine tenths found just once. With respect to this clone: The antigen remains undetermined.

The CDR3 runs to 12 residues. V was shortened by 1 base and J by 5 bases, with 7 bases between the two germline ends. Per the germline V gene, CDR1 is SGHRS and CDR2 is YFSETQ. The rearrangement joins TRBV5-1 to TRBJ2-7; no reliable D call. Sequencing used CD4+ or CD8+ T cells sorted from blood, obtained in a trial of the OX40 agonist ivuxolimab. The receptor comes from an adult with an advanced solid tumor such as melanoma, head and neck, liver or kidney cancer. The CDR3 nucleotides are TGCGCCAGCAGCTTGCAGAAAAACGAGCAGTACTTC. Translating it yields CASSLQKNEQYF.